The clone carrying this TCR beta chain was seen more than once but under ten times. This entry belongs to a study of cytomegalovirus exposure and HLA in healthy donors. TCRdb's copy holds only in-frame clones and misses some; the assay was immunoSEQ multiplex PCR. The table shows some 140,000 clones, with roughly 86% occurring only once. This TCR was recovered from a human donor in good health. Sequenced: PBMCs.

CDR3 sequence: CASSLGGTSGGRTQYF. CDR3 DNA sequence: TGCGCCAGCAGCCTGGGCGGGACTAGCGGGGGAAGGACCCAGTACTTC. The chain uses TRBV4-1 and TRBJ2-5; TRBD2 aligns across 14 bases. Germline V lookup: CDR1 MGHRA, CDR2 YSYEKL. The junction had 8 bases not matched to a gene; V was cut back by 4 bases and J by 7 bases. The CDR3 has 16 residues.